Shown below are 27 T cell receptor beta chains from a single sample sequenced in a study of tumor-infiltrating lymphocytes in localized non-small cell lung cancer (dated by TCRdb to the early 2020s). Libraries were built with the immunoSEQ multiplex PCR assay. TCRdb limited this immuneACCESS table to in-frame rearrangements with V and J called. A share of clones is missing; checked studies link under half to unresolved V genes, and the rest is unexplained. Across this sample there are around 9,200 clones, with around 80% seen only once. The top ten clonotypes cover approximately 9.8% of the sample. Sequences were obtained from uninvolved lung tissue not adjacent to the tumor. The receptors shown here come from a human donor with non-small cell lung cancer.

This clone showed up just once. The chain joins TRBV5-1 to TRBJ1-3, with D uncertain. The CDR3 spans 15 residues. In germline, CDR1 is SGHRS, CDR2 YFSETQ. V shed 4 bases and J shed 7 bases, with 18 bases lying between them. DNA for the CDR3: TGCGCCAGCAGCGCCGATTATGGCGTCGGGAACACCATATATTTT. This translates into CASSADYGVGNTIYF.

The chain joins TRBV5-1 to TRBJ2-7, with D possibly TRBD1 on 6 matching bases. V lost 2 bases and J lost 4, with 19 bases in between. The CDR3 contains 16 residues. Germline CDR1 SGHRS, CDR2 YFSETQ. The CDR3 is CASSFLYPGTSYEQYF. The CDR3 DNA reads as TGCGCCAGCAGCTTCTTGTACCCCGGGACATCGTACGAGCAGTACTTC.

The rearrangement joins TRBV7-2 to TRBJ2-1, with D perhaps TRBD2 (5 bases). V was shortened by 3 bases and J by 7 bases, with 10 bases between the two germline ends. Per the germline V gene, CDR1 is SGHTA and CDR2 is FQGNSA. The CDR3 has 13 amino acids. The CDR3 region has the DNA TGTGCCAGCAGCTTCGGGATGGCAAATGAGCAGTTCTTC. It yields the protein CASSFGMANEQFF. The full variable domain, with the rest looked up from reference TRBV7-2 and TRBJ2-1, is GAGVSQSPSNKVTEKGKDVELRCDPISGHTALYWYRQSLGQGLEFLIYFQGNSAPDKSGLPSDRFSAERTGGSVSTLTIQRTQQEDSAVYLCASSFGMANEQFFGPGTRLTVL.

In this sample, this clone turned up a few times. The chain uses TRBV29-1 and TRBJ2-5, with D perhaps TRBD1 or TRBD2 (6 bases each). V dropped 3 bases and J dropped 3 bases, with 14 bases sitting between them. The CDR3 totals 14 residues. Germline V lookup: CDR1 SQVTM, CDR2 ANQGSEA. CDR3 protein: CSVDTKGGEETQYF. Here the CDR3 DNA reads TGCAGCGTTGATACGAAGGGGGGCGAAGAGACCCAGTACTTC.

The CDR3 sequence is CASRPSGRSDTQYF. In DNA, the CDR3 is TGTGCCAGCAGACCTAGCGGGAGGTCAGATACGCAGTATTTT. J is TRBJ2-3 and V is TRBV27; 11 bases align to TRBD2. J was trimmed by 4 bases and V by 6 bases; bases with no gene match: 3. CDR1 is MNHEY and CDR2 is SMNVEV in the germline V gene (reference sequence). The CDR3 loop spans 14 amino acids.

The chain recombines TRBV28 with TRBJ2-2; TRBD2 aligns across 10 bases. Trimming cost V 4 bases and J 1 base; bases outside gene matches: 6. CDR3 length: 17 amino acids. CDR1 and CDR2 (germline): MDHEN, SYDVKM. CDR3 bases: TGTGCCAGCAGTTCGCCTAGCGGGAGTTTGAACACCGGGGAGCTGTTTTTT. The encoded protein is CASSSPSGSLNTGELFF.

This rearrangement joins TRBV18 to TRBJ2-1; D ambiguous. Trimming pared 2 bases from V and 0 bases from J, leaving 8 bases between. The CDR3 sequence is 15 residues long. The germline V gene has CDR1 KGHSH and CDR2 LQKENI. The CDR3 bases are TGTGCCAGCTCACCATTGAGAAGCTCCTACAATGAGCAGTTCTTC. Protein sequence: CASSPLRSSYNEQFF. Based on the CDR3 plus reference TRBV18 and TRBJ2-1, the full variable domain is NAGVMQNPRHLVRRRGQEARLRCSPMKGHSHVYWYRQLPEEGLKFMVYLQKENIIDESGMPKERFSAEFPKEGPSILRIQQVVRGDSAAYFCASSPLRSSYNEQFFGPGTRLTVL.

The gene calls are TRBV7-2 and TRBJ2-2, with a possible D match to TRBD2 (6 bases). The germline CDR1 and CDR2 sequences are SGHTA and FQGNSA. The CDR3 runs 16 residues. V dropped 6 bases and J dropped 4 bases, with 18 bases sitting between them. The CDR3 protein is CASSSSAGISTGELFF. The CDR3 DNA reads TGTGCCAGCAGTTCATCAGCGGGTATCTCCACCGGGGAGCTGTTTTTT.

The rearrangement joins TRBV7-2 to TRBJ2-7, with D uncertain. The ends were cut back, 1 base at V and 2 bases at J, with 9 bases in the middle. Germline values: CDR1 SGHTA, CDR2 FQGNSA. The CDR3 length is 14 residues. The CDR3 coding sequence is TGTGCCAGCAGCTTAGGGATTTCGGCCTACGAGCAGTACTTC. It encodes CASSLGISAYEQYF.

The rearrangement uses TRBV2 and TRBJ1-4; a weak D match, TRBD1 (5 bases). Looked up from germline, CDR1 is SNHLY and CDR2 is FYNNEI. Between the trimmed V and J ends, which lost 4 bases and 3 bases, there was a span of 12 bases. The CDR3 has 15 residues. The CDR3 here is CASSGQGLSNEKLFF. The CDR3 DNA reads TGTGCCAGCAGTGGTCAGGGATTATCTAATGAAAAACTGTTTTTT.

The rearrangement joins TRBV11-2 to TRBJ2-7, with TRBD2 as a possible D gene (6 bases). Germline CDR1 SGHAT, CDR2 FQNNGV. The CDR3 consists of 14 residues. V was pared by 5 bases and J by 7 bases, with 18 bases between. CDR3 coding DNA: TGTGCCAGCAGCCCCCAGCCCCGTAGCGGAGAGCAGTACTTC. Translated, it gives CASSPQPRSGEQYF.

The chain employs TRBV29-1 and TRBJ1-2; 7 bases match TRBD1. V dropped 3 bases and J dropped 4; count of bases not matched to a gene: 8. The CDR3 has 14 residues. Germline CDR1 SQVTM, CDR2 ANQGSEA. The CDR3: CSVDQTGTVYGYTF. The CDR3, as DNA: TGCAGCGTTGATCAGACAGGGACGGTCTATGGCTACACCTTC.

This chain links TRBV7-9 with TRBJ2-2, with 10 bases lining up with TRBD1. Germline CDR1 and CDR2: SEHNR and FQNEAQ (reference sequence). The trim removed 5 bases at V and 6 bases at J, leaving 9 bases unmatched. This CDR3 has 16 amino acids. CDR3 sequence: CASSPLGTGVPGELFF. The CDR3 nucleotides are TGTGCCAGCAGCCCGTTGGGGACAGGGGTTCCCGGGGAGCTGTTTTTT. Using reference TRBV7-9 and TRBJ2-2 for the parts outside the CDR3, the full variable domain is DTGVSQNPRHKITKRGQNVTFRCDPISEHNRLYWYRQTLGQGPEFLTYFQNEAQLEKSRLLSDRFSAERPKGSFSTLEIQRTEQGDSAMYLCASSPLGTGVPGELFFGEGSRLTVL.

This clone occurred a few times. This rearrangement joins TRBV7-2 to TRBJ1-2; D gene uncertain. CDR1 SGHTA and CDR2 FQGNSA come from the germline V gene. This CDR3 contains 14 residues. V was clipped by 2 bases and J by 0 bases, with 7 bases between them. CDR3 loop: CASSLQQSNYGYTF. The DNA for the CDR3 is TGTGCCAGCAGCTTACAACAGTCTAACTATGGCTACACCTTC.

V and J are TRBV27 and TRBJ1-1; the match to TRBD1 covers 9 bases. CDR3 length: 14 amino acids. From germline, CDR1 is MNHEY and CDR2 SMNVEV (reference sequence). V dropped 3 bases and J dropped 7; count of bases not matched to a gene: 6. Written as DNA, the CDR3 is TGTGCCAGCAGTTTCGGACAGGGGAATGGTGAAGCTTTCTTT. This gives the protein CASSFGQGNGEAFF.

J is TRBJ1-4 and V is TRBV5-5, with D tentatively TRBD1 (6 bases). V lost 0 bases and J lost 3, with 12 bases in between. The CDR3 is 16 amino acids. Germline V CDR1 and CDR2: SGHKS, YYEKEE (reference sequence). The CDR3 DNA reads as TGTGCCAGCAGCTTGGGGGACAATCATTCTAATGAAAAACTGTTTTTT. Translating it yields CASSLGDNHSNEKLFF.

The sample holds one count of this clone. V usage is TRBV5-1 and J usage is TRBJ1-3; D uncertain. V was shortened by 2 bases and J by 0 bases, with 12 bases between the two germline ends. CDR1 SGHRS and CDR2 YFSETQ come from the germline V gene. The CDR3 has 16 residues. The CDR3 protein is CASSLNSRTSGNTIYF. CDR3 bases: TGCGCCAGCAGCTTAAACAGCCGGACCTCTGGAAACACCATATATTTT.

The chain is built from TRBV5-1 and TRBJ2-3, with D possibly being TRBD2 (5 bases). The V end was cut by 4 bases, the J end by 1 base, with 7 bases between. The CDR3 extends over 13 amino acids. The germline V gene encodes CDR1 SGHRS and CDR2 YFSETQ. The CDR3 loop is CASSPEGTDTQYF. Here the CDR3 DNA reads TGCGCCAGCAGCCCGGAGGGCACAGATACGCAGTATTTT.

The V gene is TRBV7-2, the J gene TRBJ1-4; 7 nucleotides match TRBD1. This CDR3 is built from 15 residues. Germline loops: CDR1 SGHTA, CDR2 FQGNSA. With 2 bases clipped from V and 0 bases from J, the junction kept 0 bases outside the gene matches. CDR3 residues: CASSLQGATNEKLFF. The CDR3 nucleotides read TGTGCCAGCAGCTTACAGGGGGCAACTAATGAAAAACTGTTTTTT.

This chain uses TRBV6-6 with TRBJ2-1, with D unresolved. Germline-derived CDR1 and CDR2 are MNHNY and SVGAGI (reference sequence). The CDR3 has 15 amino acids. Trimming stripped 2 bases from V and 0 bases from J, with 8 bases between. The chain's CDR3 is CASSYEASSYNEQFF. The CDR3 coding sequence is TGTGCCAGCAGTTACGAAGCGAGCTCCTACAATGAGCAGTTCTTC.

V gene TRBV9 combines with J gene TRBJ2-1; 13 positions agree with TRBD2. From germline, CDR1 is SGDLS and CDR2 YYNGEE. This CDR3 comprises 15 residues. V lost 3 bases and J lost 6; bases outside the gene matches: 3. The chain's CDR3 is CASSAGTSGTNEQFF. The CDR3 bases are TGTGCCAGCAGCGCCGGGACTAGCGGGACCAATGAGCAGTTCTTC.

V gene TRBV7-8 combines with J gene TRBJ1-4; the D gene is possibly TRBD1 (6 bases). The V and J ends lost 5 bases and 7 bases respectively, with 17 bases between them. The CDR3 extends over 15 amino acids. Germline CDR1 and CDR2: SGHVS and FQNEAQ. The CDR3 region is CASSLMGIRGEKLFF. CDR3 bases: TGTGCCAGCAGCCTCATGGGGATCAGGGGTGAAAAACTGTTTTTT.

The chain uses TRBV2 and TRBJ2-7; the match to TRBD2 covers 7 bases. The length of the CDR3 is 14 residues. Germline CDR1 and CDR2: SNHLY and FYNNEI. Trimming removed 8 bases from V and 6 bases from J; junction bases left unmatched: 13. CDR3 region: CASLFSGQGGEQYF. The CDR3 bases are TGTGCCAGCTTATTTAGCGGGCAGGGCGGCGAGCAGTACTTC.

J is TRBJ1-5 and V is TRBV30, with TRBD1 matching 7 bases. Germline values: CDR1 GTSNPN, CDR2 SVGIG (reference sequence). The CDR3 runs to 12 residues. The junction had 4 bases not matched to a gene; V was cut back by 7 bases and J by 4 bases. The CDR3 loop is CASRQGNQPQHF. CDR3 DNA sequence: TGTGCCTCCCGACAGGGAAATCAGCCCCAGCATTTT.

This rearrangement joins TRBV9 to TRBJ2-1; D gene uncertain. Trimming removed 0 bases from V and 3 bases from J, with 10 bases in between. The CDR3 has 15 amino acids. Germline lookup yields CDR1 SGDLS and CDR2 YYNGEE. CDR3 in amino acids: CASSVVVASYNEQFF. The CDR3 DNA reads TGTGCCAGCAGCGTAGTGGTAGCTAGCTACAATGAGCAGTTCTTC.

The chain uses TRBV2 and TRBJ2-1; D is uncertain. Germline loops: CDR1 SNHLY, CDR2 FYNNEI. Trimming shortened V by 6 bases and J by 7 bases, and 13 bases separated the two germline ends. This CDR3 comprises 13 residues. The CDR3 DNA reads as TGTGCCAGCAGCGATCCAGGTGGAAATGAGCAGTTCTTC. Protein sequence: CASSDPGGNEQFF.

The chain couples TRBV4-3 to TRBJ2-1; 8 nucleotides match TRBD2. The CDR3 runs 13 residues. With V trimmed by 3 bases and J by 12 bases, 7 bases remained unmatched. Germline CDR1 reads LGHNA; CDR2 reads YSLEER. CDR3 sequence: CASSQETGTRQFF. CDR3 sequence (DNA): TGCGCCAGCAGCCAGGAAACCGGGACTAGGCAGTTCTTC.